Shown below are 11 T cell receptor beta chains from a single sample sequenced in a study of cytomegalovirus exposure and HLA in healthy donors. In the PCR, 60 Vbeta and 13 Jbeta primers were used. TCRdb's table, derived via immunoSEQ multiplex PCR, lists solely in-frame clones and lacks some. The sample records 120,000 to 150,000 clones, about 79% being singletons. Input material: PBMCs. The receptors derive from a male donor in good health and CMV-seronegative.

CDR3 residues: CASSPIPGTEVYEQYF. CDR3 coding DNA: TGCGCCAGCAGCCCTATCCCCGGGACAGAGGTCTACGAGCAGTACTTC. This chain links TRBV4-1 with TRBJ2-7; 7 positions agree with TRBD1. This CDR3 contains 16 residues. J lost 3 bases, V lost 4 bases, and 12 bases had no gene match. From germline, CDR1 is MGHRA and CDR2 YSYEKL.

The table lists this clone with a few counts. CDR3 protein: CASSRGAHNEQFF. The DNA for the CDR3 is TGTGCCAGCAGCAGGGGGGCCCACAATGAGCAGTTCTTC. The chain employs TRBV6-5 and TRBJ2-1; tentative D call: TRBD1 (7 bases). This CDR3 region has 13 residues. Between the trimmed V and J ends, which lost 6 bases and 5 bases, there was a span of 11 bases. Germline loops: CDR1 MNHEY, CDR2 SVGAGI.

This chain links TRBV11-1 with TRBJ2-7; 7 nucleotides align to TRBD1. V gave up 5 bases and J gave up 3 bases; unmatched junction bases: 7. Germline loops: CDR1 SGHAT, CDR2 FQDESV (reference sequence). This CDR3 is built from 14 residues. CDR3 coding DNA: TGTGCCAGCAGCCCCATGGGACAGTACTACGAGCAGTACTTC. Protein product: CASSPMGQYYEQYF.

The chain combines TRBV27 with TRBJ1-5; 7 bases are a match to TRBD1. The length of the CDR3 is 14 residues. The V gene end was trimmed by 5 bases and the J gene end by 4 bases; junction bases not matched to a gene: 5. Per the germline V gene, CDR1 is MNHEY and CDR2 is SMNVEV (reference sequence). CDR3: CASSPGTDNQPQHF. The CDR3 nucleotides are TGTGCCAGCAGTCCCGGGACAGATAATCAGCCCCAGCATTTT.

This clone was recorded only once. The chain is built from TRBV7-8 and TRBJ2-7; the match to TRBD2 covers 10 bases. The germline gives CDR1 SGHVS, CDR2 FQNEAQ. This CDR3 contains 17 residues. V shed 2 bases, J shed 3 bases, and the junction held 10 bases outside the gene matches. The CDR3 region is CASSLLQLAGYHYEQYF. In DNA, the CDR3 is TGTGCCAGCAGCTTACTCCAACTAGCGGGGTATCACTACGAGCAGTACTTC.

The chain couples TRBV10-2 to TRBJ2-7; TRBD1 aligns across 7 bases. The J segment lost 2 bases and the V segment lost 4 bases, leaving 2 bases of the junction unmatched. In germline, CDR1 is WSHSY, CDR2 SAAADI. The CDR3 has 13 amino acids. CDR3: CASSAGTAYEQYF. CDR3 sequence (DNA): TGCGCCAGCAGTGCCGGGACAGCCTACGAGCAGTACTTC.

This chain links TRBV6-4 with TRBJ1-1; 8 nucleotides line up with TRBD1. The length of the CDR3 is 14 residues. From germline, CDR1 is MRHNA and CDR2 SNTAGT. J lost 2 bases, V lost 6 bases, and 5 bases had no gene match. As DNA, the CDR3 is TGTGCCAGCAGGCCCGGGACAGGCAACACTGAAGCTTTCTTT. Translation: CASRPGTGNTEAFF.

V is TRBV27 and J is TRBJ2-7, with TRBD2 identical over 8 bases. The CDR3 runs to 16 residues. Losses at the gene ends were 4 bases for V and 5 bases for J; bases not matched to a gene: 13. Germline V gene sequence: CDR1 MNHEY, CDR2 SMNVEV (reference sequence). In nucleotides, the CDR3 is TGTGCCAGCAGTTCCCGCGGGGGGAGGGCCTTGGACGAGCAGTACTTC. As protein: CASSSRGGRALDEQYF.

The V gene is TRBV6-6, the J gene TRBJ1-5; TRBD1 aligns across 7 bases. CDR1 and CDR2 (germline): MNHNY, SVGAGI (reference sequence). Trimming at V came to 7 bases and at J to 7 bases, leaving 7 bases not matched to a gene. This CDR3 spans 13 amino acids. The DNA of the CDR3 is TGTGCCAGCATAACAGGGGCTGGACAGCCCCAGCATTTT. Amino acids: CASITGAGQPQHF.

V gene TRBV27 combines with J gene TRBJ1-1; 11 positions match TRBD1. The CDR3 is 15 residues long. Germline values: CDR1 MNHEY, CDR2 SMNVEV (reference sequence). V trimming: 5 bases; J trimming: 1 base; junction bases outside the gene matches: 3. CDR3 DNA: TGTGCCAGCAGTGGGACAGGGGGTTGGAACACTGAAGCTTTCTTT. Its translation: CASSGTGGWNTEAFF.

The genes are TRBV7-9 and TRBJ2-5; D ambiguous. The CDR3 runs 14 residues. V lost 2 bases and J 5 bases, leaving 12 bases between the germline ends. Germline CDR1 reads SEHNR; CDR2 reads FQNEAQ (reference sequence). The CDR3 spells CASSLNAIAETQYF. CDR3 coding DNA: TGTGCCAGCAGCTTAAACGCGATAGCCGAGACCCAGTACTTC.